The 25 T cell receptor beta chains in this list originate from one sample, sequenced in a study of technical replicates of blood from a few donors. Sequencing used immunoSEQ multiplex PCR; TCRdb keeps in-frame clones, though not all of them. The table lists tens of thousands of clones, nearly 98% of them singletons, with around 0.2% in the top ten. The sample taken for sequencing was T cells isolated from PBMCs. The receptors were sampled from a human donor in good health.

The chain employs TRBV7-9 and TRBJ2-7; D possibly corresponds to TRBD2 (7 bases). The CDR3 spans 13 residues. Germline V gives CDR1 SEHNR, CDR2 FQNEAQ (reference sequence). Trimming cost V 8 bases and J 5 bases, with 16 bases left between them. The CDR3 reads CASGPGGRNEQYF. For the CDR3, the DNA is TGTGCCAGCGGCCCCGGGGGGCGGAACGAGCAGTACTTC.

The V call is TRBV11-2, the J call TRBJ1-2; 9 bases are shared with TRBD1. Losses at the gene ends were 3 bases for V and 4 bases for J; bases not matched to a gene: 0. Germline V lookup: CDR1 SGHAT, CDR2 FQNNGV. The CDR3 runs to 13 residues. The CDR3 sequence: CASSLTGGYGYTF. The CDR3 region has the DNA TGTGCCAGCAGCTTGACAGGGGGCTATGGCTACACCTTC.

The chain recombines TRBV6-5 with TRBJ1-2; D perhaps matches TRBD1 (6 bases). The V end lost 2 bases, the J end lost 7 bases, and 17 bases lay between the germline ends. The CDR3 covers 15 residues. Looked up from germline, CDR1 is MNHEY and CDR2 is SVGAGI. The CDR3 DNA sequence: TGTGCCAGCAGTTACGATCCCGGTAGGGGGGGTGGCTACACCTTC. This encodes CASSYDPGRGGGYTF.

This chain connects TRBV5-1 to TRBJ2-5, with a tentative D call TRBD1 (6 bases). Germline loops: CDR1 SGHRS, CDR2 YFSETQ. The germline V and J ends were trimmed by 7 bases and 5 bases, with 9 bases remaining between them. This CDR3 comprises 11 residues. CDR3 sequence: CASQGTETQYF. The CDR3 DNA is TGCGCCAGCCAGGGGACGGAGACCCAGTACTTC.

The chain is built from TRBV29-1 and TRBJ2-5; the D gene is possibly TRBD2 (6 bases). The CDR3 sequence is 12 residues long. Germline V gene sequence: CDR1 SQVTM, CDR2 ANQGSEA. Between the trimmed V and J ends, which lost 5 bases and 4 bases, there was a span of 11 bases. CDR3 loop: CSVRREAETQYF. The CDR3 DNA is TGCAGCGTTCGAAGGGAGGCAGAGACCCAGTACTTC. The complete variable domain, with remaining parts taken from reference TRBV29-1 and TRBJ2-5, reads SAVISQKPSRDICQRGTSLTIQCQVDSQVTMMFWYRQQPGQSLTLIATANQGSEATYESGFVIDKFPISRPNLTFSTLTVSNMSPEDSSIYLCSVRREAETQYFGPGTRLLVL.

The chain couples TRBV5-1 to TRBJ2-7, with 7 nucleotides matching TRBD2. CDR1 is SGHRS and CDR2 is YFSETQ in the germline V gene. The CDR3 extends over 16 amino acids. J gave up 6 bases and V 0 bases, and 12 bases lay outside the gene matches. The CDR3 region has the DNA TGCGCCAGCAGCTTGGAGGGACCACATGGGGGGGTCGAGCAGTACTTC. Its protein product is CASSLEGPHGGVEQYF.

The rearrangement uses TRBV7-3 and TRBJ2-1; 7 nucleotides match TRBD2. CDR3 length: 14 residues. Germline CDR1 is SGHTA and CDR2 is FQGTGA. J gave up 7 bases and V 4 bases, and 7 bases lay outside the gene matches. The CDR3 here is CASSSGTTPNEQFF. The CDR3 bases are TGTGCCAGCAGCTCCGGGACTACCCCAAATGAGCAGTTCTTC.

V and J are TRBV6-1 and TRBJ1-3; TRBD1 matches at 9 bases. This CDR3 has 18 residues. Looked up from germline, CDR1 is MNHNS and CDR2 is SASEGT. V lost 1 base to trimming and J lost 1 base; unmatched junction nucleotides: 8. CDR3 in DNA: TGTGCCAGCAGTGAAGTACCGGGACAGGGTTTTTCTGGAAACACCATATATTTT. Its protein product is CASSEVPGQGFSGNTIYF.

This clone was observed a single time. The V and J genes are TRBV28 and TRBJ1-1; 8 bases are a match to TRBD1. CDR3 length: 16 amino acids. The V gene's germline CDR1 is MDHEN and CDR2 SYDVKM. Germline trimming cut 6 bases from V and 6 bases from J; bases unmatched to any gene: 15. CDR3 region: CASSLKTGAGYPEAFF. CDR3 in DNA: TGTGCCAGCAGCCTCAAGACAGGGGCAGGATATCCTGAAGCTTTCTTT.

The V call is TRBV5-4, the J call TRBJ2-7; no clear D gene. Trimming shortened V by 1 base and J by 5 bases, and 4 bases separated the two germline ends. This CDR3 has 11 residues. Germline CDR1 reads SGHNT; CDR2 reads YYREEE (reference sequence). CDR3 coding DNA: TGTGCCAGCAGCTTGTACAACGAGCAGTACTTC. It specifies CASSLYNEQYF.

The V gene is TRBV6-6, the J gene TRBJ1-5, with 12 bases matching TRBD1. CDR1 is MNHNY and CDR2 is SVGAGI in the germline V gene (reference sequence). The CDR3 sequence is 14 residues long. V lost 6 bases to trimming and J lost 6 bases; unmatched junction nucleotides: 3. The CDR3 DNA reads as TGTGCCAGCAGGGGACAGGGGGCAACTCAGCCCCAGCATTTT. Its protein product is CASRGQGATQPQHF.

The gene calls are TRBV5-4 and TRBJ2-5; possibly TRBD1 for D (5 bases). The CDR3 totals 13 residues. Germline loops: CDR1 SGHNT, CDR2 YYREEE (reference sequence). Trimming cost V 0 bases and J 7 bases, with 10 bases left between them. The CDR3 is CASSLVQGGTQYF. CDR3 in DNA: TGTGCCAGCAGCTTGGTCCAGGGCGGGACCCAGTACTTC.

The chain is built from TRBV7-8 and TRBJ1-4; D unresolved. The CDR3 is 13 amino acids. V lost 2 bases, J lost 7 bases, and 8 bases lay in between. Per germline, CDR1 SGHVS and CDR2 FQNEAQ. Here the CDR3 reads CASSLLRREKLFF. The DNA for the CDR3 is TGTGCCAGCAGCTTACTGCGGCGTGAAAAACTGTTTTTT.

The chain carries TRBV5-1 and TRBJ2-1; D possibly corresponds to TRBD1 (6 bases). The CDR3 totals 14 residues. Trimming shortened V by 4 bases and J by 7 bases, and 15 bases separated the two germline ends. The germline V gene has CDR1 SGHRS and CDR2 YFSETQ. The CDR3 nucleotides read TGCGCCAGCAGCCCGACCGGGACACCAAATGAGCAGTTCTTC. Protein product: CASSPTGTPNEQFF.

This clone appeared once. This rearrangement joins TRBV7-9 to TRBJ1-5; D is ambiguous. Germline lookup yields CDR1 SEHNR and CDR2 FQNEAQ (reference sequence). V lost 1 base and J 7 bases, leaving 5 bases between the germline ends. This CDR3 is built from 12 residues. The CDR3 protein is CASSLGEQPQHF. CDR3 in DNA: TGTGCCAGCAGCTTAGGAGAGCAGCCCCAGCATTTT.

This chain joins TRBV11-3 and TRBJ1-1; tentative D call: TRBD1 (5 bases). CDR1 SGHNT and CDR2 YENEEA come from the germline V gene. V was pared by 5 bases and J by 0 bases, with 16 bases between. The CDR3 is 16 residues long. The CDR3: CASSRIEQGVNTEAFF. Here the CDR3 DNA reads TGTGCCAGCAGCCGGATTGAGCAGGGTGTGAACACTGAAGCTTTCTTT.

The CDR3 loop reads CASSSGQYTEAFF. For the CDR3, the DNA is TGTGCCAGCAGCTCAGGACAGTACACTGAAGCTTTCTTT. This rearrangement joins TRBV7-2 to TRBJ1-1; the D gene is possibly TRBD1 (6 bases). This CDR3 spans 13 amino acids. Trimming removed 4 bases from V and 3 bases from J, with 9 bases in between. Looked up from germline, CDR1 is SGHTA and CDR2 is FQGNSA.

This chain links TRBV4-1 with TRBJ1-4, with D possibly being TRBD1 (6 bases). Trimming stripped 0 bases from V and 11 bases from J, with 13 bases between. The CDR3 totals 14 residues. Per the germline V gene, CDR1 is MGHRA and CDR2 is YSYEKL. The CDR3: CASSQDPGVDKLFF. The CDR3 DNA follows: TGCGCCAGCAGCCAAGATCCAGGGGTTGATAAACTGTTTTTT.

The V call is TRBV28, the J call TRBJ2-7, with TRBD2 matching over 7 bases. This CDR3 spans 15 amino acids. V lost 5 bases to trimming and J lost 4 bases; unmatched junction nucleotides: 11. The germline CDR1 and CDR2 sequences are MDHEN and SYDVKM. Written as DNA, the CDR3 is TGTGCCAGCAGTCTAGCGGTCCCCACCTCTTACGAGCAGTACTTC. Protein: CASSLAVPTSYEQYF.

This clone has just one count. This chain uses TRBV28 with TRBJ1-5, with D unclear. CDR3 length: 16 amino acids. The V and J ends lost 5 bases and 3 bases respectively, with 17 bases between them. Germline values: CDR1 MDHEN, CDR2 SYDVKM. The chain's CDR3 is CASSEKLYLLNQPQHF. For the CDR3, the DNA is TGTGCCAGCAGTGAAAAGCTATACCTGCTCAATCAGCCCCAGCATTTT.

The chain has TRBV30 and TRBJ1-4, with TRBD1 matching over 8 bases. Germline loops: CDR1 GTSNPN, CDR2 SVGIG (reference sequence). The CDR3 spans 12 residues. V dropped 5 bases and J dropped 8; count of bases not matched to a gene: 4. This CDR3 is CAWDRGDEKLFF. CDR3 nucleotides: TGTGCCTGGGACAGGGGAGACGAAAAACTGTTTTTT.

The chain carries TRBV11-2 and TRBJ2-5; the match to TRBD2 covers 9 bases. CDR1 and CDR2 (germline): SGHAT, FQNNGV. The CDR3 consists of 17 residues. The V gene end was trimmed by 4 bases and the J gene end by 0 bases; junction bases not matched to a gene: 9. The CDR3 sequence is CASSSTELAGHQETQYF. The CDR3 DNA reads as TGTGCCAGCAGCTCGACCGAACTAGCGGGCCACCAAGAGACCCAGTACTTC.

The chain employs TRBV11-2 and TRBJ2-7, with D possibly TRBD1 on 6 matching bases. Germline V lookup: CDR1 SGHAT, CDR2 FQNNGV. V lost 4 bases, J lost 0 bases, and 13 bases lay in between. The CDR3 has 15 residues. The CDR3 sequence: CASSSWTESSYEQYF. The CDR3 coding sequence is TGTGCCAGCAGCTCTTGGACAGAAAGCTCCTACGAGCAGTACTTC.

The table lists this clone with a count of one. The V call is TRBV27, the J call TRBJ2-3; 9 bases agree with TRBD2. CDR1 and CDR2 from the germline V gene are MNHEY and SMNVEV (reference sequence). The CDR3 is 17 residues long. V gave up 0 bases and J gave up 5 bases; unmatched junction bases: 9. CDR3 protein: CASSLSAPGLAGDTQYF. CDR3 in DNA: TGTGCCAGCAGTTTATCGGCACCGGGACTAGCCGGAGATACGCAGTATTTT.

The CDR3 protein is CASNRWGGEAFF. As DNA, the CDR3 is TGTGCCAGCAACCGGTGGGGGGGCGAAGCTTTCTTT. The chain employs TRBV27 and TRBJ1-1; D might be TRBD1 (6 bases). Germline assignment: CDR1 MNHEY and CDR2 SMNVEV (reference sequence). V lost 7 bases and J lost 8, with 14 bases in between. The CDR3 is 12 amino acids.